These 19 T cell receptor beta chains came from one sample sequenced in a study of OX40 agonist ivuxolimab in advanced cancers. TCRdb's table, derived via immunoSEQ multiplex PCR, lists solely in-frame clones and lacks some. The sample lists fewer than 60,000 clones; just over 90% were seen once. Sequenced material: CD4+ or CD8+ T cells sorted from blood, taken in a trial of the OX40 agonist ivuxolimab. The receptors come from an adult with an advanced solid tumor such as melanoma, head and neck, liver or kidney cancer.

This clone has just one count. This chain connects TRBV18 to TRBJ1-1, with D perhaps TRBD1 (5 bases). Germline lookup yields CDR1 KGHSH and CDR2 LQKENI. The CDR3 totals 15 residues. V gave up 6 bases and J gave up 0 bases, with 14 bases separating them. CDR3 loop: CASSPYGGLNTEAFF. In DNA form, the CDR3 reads TGTGCCAGCTCTCCTTACGGGGGACTGAACACTGAAGCTTTCTTT.

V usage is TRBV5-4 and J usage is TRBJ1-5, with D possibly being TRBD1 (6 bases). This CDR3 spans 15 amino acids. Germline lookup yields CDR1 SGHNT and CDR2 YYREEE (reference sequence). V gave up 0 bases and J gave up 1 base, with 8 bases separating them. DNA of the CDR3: TGTGCCAGCAGCTTGGGGGGGCTAAGCAATCAGCCCCAGCATTTT. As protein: CASSLGGLSNQPQHF.

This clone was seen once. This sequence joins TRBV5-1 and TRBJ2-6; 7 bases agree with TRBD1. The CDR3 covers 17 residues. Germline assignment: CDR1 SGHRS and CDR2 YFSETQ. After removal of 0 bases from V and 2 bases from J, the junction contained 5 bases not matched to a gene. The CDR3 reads CASSLVSGGTGANVLTF. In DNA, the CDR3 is TGCGCCAGCAGCTTGGTTTCAGGGGGAACTGGGGCCAACGTCCTGACTTTC.

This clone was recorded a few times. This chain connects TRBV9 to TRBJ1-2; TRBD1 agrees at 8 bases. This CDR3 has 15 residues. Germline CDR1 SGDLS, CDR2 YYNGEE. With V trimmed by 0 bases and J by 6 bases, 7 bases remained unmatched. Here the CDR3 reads CASSVDPRTGNGYTF. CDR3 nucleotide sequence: TGTGCCAGCAGCGTAGACCCTCGGACAGGGAATGGCTACACCTTC.

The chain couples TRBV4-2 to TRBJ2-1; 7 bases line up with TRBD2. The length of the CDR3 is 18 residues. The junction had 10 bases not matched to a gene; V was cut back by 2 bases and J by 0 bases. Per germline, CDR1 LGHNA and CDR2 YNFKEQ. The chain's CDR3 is CASSQKPLGGSSYNEQFF. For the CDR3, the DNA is TGTGCCAGCAGCCAAAAACCCCTAGGCGGGAGCTCCTACAATGAGCAGTTCTTC.

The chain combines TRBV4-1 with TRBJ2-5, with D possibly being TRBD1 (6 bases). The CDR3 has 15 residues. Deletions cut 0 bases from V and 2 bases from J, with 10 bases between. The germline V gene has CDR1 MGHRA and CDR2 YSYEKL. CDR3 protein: CASSQERGRQETQYF. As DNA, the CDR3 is TGCGCCAGCAGCCAAGAGAGGGGGAGACAAGAGACCCAGTACTTC.

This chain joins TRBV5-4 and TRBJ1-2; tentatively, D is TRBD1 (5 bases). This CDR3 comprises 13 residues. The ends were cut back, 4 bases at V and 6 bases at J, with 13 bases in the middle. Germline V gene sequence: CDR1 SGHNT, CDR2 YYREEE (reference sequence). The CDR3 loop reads CASSEIGGDGYTF. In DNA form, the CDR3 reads TGTGCCAGCAGCGAAATTGGGGGTGATGGCTACACCTTC.

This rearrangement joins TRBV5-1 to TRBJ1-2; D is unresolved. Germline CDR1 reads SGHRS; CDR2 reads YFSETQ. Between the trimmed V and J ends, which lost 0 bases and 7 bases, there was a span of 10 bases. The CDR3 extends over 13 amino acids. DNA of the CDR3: TGCGCCAGCAGCTTGGGGGAGGGTTTTGGCTACACCTTC. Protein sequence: CASSLGEGFGYTF.

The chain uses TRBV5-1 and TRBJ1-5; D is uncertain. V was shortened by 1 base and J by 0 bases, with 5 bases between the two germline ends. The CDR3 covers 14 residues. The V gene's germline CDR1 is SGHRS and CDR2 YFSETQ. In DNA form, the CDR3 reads TGCGCCAGCAGCTTGACGTATAGCAATCAGCCCCAGCATTTT. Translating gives CASSLTYSNQPQHF.

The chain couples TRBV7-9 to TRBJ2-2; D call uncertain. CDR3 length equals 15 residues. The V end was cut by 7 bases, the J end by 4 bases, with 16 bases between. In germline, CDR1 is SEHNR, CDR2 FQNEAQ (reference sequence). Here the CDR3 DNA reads TGTGCCAGCATCGAGTTGGGGTTGTCCACCGGGGAGCTGTTTTTT. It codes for CASIELGLSTGELFF.

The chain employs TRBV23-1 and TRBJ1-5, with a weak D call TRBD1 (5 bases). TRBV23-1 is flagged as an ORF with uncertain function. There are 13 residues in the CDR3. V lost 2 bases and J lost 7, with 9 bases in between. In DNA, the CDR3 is TGCGCCAGCAGTCAACTGGGGGAACAGCCCCAGCATTTT. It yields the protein CASSQLGEQPQHF.

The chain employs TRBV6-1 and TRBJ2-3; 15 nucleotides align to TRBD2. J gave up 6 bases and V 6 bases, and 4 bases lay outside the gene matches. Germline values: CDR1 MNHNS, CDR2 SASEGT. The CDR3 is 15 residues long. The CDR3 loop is CASRGTSGRRDTQYF. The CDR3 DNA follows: TGTGCCAGCAGGGGGACTAGCGGGAGGAGGGATACGCAGTATTTT.

As DNA, the CDR3 is TGTGCCAGCAGCTTACTCGGGGGGGTATCCTACGAGCAGTACTTC. Translating it yields CASSLLGGVSYEQYF. The chain couples TRBV7-9 to TRBJ2-7; TRBD2 matches 8 bases. The CDR3 is made up of 15 amino acids. The V and J ends lost 2 bases and 1 base, in that order; junction bases with no gene match: 4. Per germline, CDR1 SEHNR and CDR2 FQNEAQ (reference sequence).

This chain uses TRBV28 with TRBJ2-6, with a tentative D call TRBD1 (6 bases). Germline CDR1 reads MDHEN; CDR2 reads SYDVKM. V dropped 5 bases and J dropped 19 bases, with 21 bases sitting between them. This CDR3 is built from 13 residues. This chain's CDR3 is CASSPNPPGTITF. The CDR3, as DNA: TGTGCCAGCAGTCCTAACCCCCCCGGGACAATAACTTTC.

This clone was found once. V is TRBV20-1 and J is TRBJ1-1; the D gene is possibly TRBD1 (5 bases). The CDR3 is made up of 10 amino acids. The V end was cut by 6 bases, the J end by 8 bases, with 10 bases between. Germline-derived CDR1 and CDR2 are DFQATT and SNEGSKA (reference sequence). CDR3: CSARRGEAFF. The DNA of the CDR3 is TGCAGTGCCAGACGGGGGGAAGCTTTCTTT.

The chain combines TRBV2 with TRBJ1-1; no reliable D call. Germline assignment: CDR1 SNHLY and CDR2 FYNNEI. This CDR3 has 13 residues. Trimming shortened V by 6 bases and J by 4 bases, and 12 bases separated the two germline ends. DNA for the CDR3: TGTGCCAGCAGGAGGGAAGGACTCACTGAAGCTTTCTTT. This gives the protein CASRREGLTEAFF.

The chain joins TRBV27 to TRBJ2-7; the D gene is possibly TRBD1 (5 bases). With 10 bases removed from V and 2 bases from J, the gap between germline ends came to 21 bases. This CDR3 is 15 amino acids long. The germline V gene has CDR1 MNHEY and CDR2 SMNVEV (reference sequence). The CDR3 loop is CATRVYRTFAYEQYF. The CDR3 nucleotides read TGTGCCACCAGGGTGTATAGGACATTCGCCTACGAGCAGTACTTC.

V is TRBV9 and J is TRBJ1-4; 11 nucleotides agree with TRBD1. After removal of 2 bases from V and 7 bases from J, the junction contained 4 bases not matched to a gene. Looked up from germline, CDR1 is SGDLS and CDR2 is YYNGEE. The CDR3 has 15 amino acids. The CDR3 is CASSVSGTGGEKLFF. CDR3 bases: TGTGCCAGCAGCGTTTCTGGGACAGGGGGTGAAAAACTGTTTTTT. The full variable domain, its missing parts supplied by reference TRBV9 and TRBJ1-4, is DSGVTQTPKHLITATGQRVTLRCSPRSGDLSVYWYQQSLDQGLQFLIQYYNGEERAKGNILERFSAQQFPDLHSELNLSSLELGDSALYFCASSVSGTGGEKLFFGSGTQLSVL.

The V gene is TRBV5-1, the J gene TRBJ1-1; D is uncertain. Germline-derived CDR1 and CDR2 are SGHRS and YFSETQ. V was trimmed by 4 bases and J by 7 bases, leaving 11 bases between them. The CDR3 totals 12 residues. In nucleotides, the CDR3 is TGCGCCAGCAGCCCAGACACCTTTGAAGCTTTCTTT. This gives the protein CASSPDTFEAFF.